Here is one T cell receptor beta chain with its context. Methods used by the authors: The assay estimated nucleated cells by amplifying reference gene primers. Clones were sequenced by immunoSEQ multiplex PCR, and TCRdb holds only the in-frame ones, with some missing. The V and J calls and the clone size are those of that table, but D and trimming were determined from the DNA. This table has around 200,000 clones, 80% to 90% appearing once. The sample is drawn from a study of blood T cell repertoires in COVID-19. Study context: Samples taken during acute and convalescent COVID-19 were collected in the United States, Italy and Spain. PBMCs, B-cell-depleted T cells, or T cells provided the cDNA or gDNA that made up the material.

Trimming removed 4 bases from V and 7 bases from J, with 16 bases in between. CDR1 and CDR2 from the germline V gene are MNHEY and SVGEGT. The CDR3 consists of 14 residues. This chain links TRBV6-2 or TRBV6-3 with TRBJ1-2; perhaps TRBD1 as D (6 bases). This clonotype originated in a man aged 40-50 years with active or convalescent COVID-19. What was sequenced was peripheral blood. This chain's CDR3 is CASSWGTGSSGYTF. For the CDR3, the DNA is TGTGCCAGCAGTTGGGGAACAGGGTCCAGTGGCTACACCTTC.